Following are 8 T cell receptor beta chains from one sample sequenced in a study of cytomegalovirus exposure and HLA in healthy donors (dated by TCRdb to about 2017). The library was prepared using the immunoSEQ multiplex PCR assay. This is the immuneACCESS table as TCRdb keeps it, with only in-frame sequences that have V and J called. A part of the clones is gone; compared with another copy, unresolved V genes explain less than half, and the rest is unexplained. The sample profile shows about 150,000 clones; approximately 94% of them were found once. The ten largest clones capture 1.8% of the sample. Sequenced sample: PBMCs. The receptor source for this set is a man younger than 35 in good health and CMV-seropositive.

The chain has TRBV5-6 and TRBJ2-1; TRBD2 is a possible D gene (6 bases). The germline V gene encodes CDR1 SGHDT and CDR2 YYEEEE. The CDR3 length is 15 residues. V was trimmed by 3 bases and J by 2 bases, leaving 12 bases between them. The CDR3 reads CASSSLAGTYNEQFF. CDR3 DNA: TGTGCCAGCAGCTCCTTGGCGGGGACCTACAATGAGCAGTTCTTC.

This clone was seen just once. This chain connects TRBV28 to TRBJ2-1; D not resolved. CDR1 and CDR2 (germline): MDHEN, SYDVKM. The CDR3 runs to 15 residues. V gave up 8 bases and J gave up 0 bases, with 14 bases separating them. In DNA, the CDR3 is TGTGCCAGCTTCCCATTGCGGAGCTCCTACAATGAGCAGTTCTTC. This gives the protein CASFPLRSSYNEQFF.

The gene calls are TRBV2 and TRBJ2-5; D remains unclear. CDR1 is SNHLY and CDR2 is FYNNEI in the germline V gene. V dropped 8 bases and J dropped 2 bases, with 6 bases sitting between them. The CDR3 sequence is 11 residues long. Here the CDR3 DNA reads TGTGCCAGCGAAGAGCAAGAGACCCAGTACTTC. Protein sequence: CASEEQETQYF.

This CDR3 is CASSIDSNYGYTF. The CDR3 DNA follows: TGTGCCAGCAGTATTGACAGTAACTATGGCTACACCTTC. The chain is built from TRBV9 and TRBJ1-2; a possible D gene is TRBD1 (5 bases). Trimming stripped 5 bases from V and 1 base from J, with 9 bases between. CDR3 size: 13 residues. Germline values: CDR1 SGDLS, CDR2 YYNGEE. The full variable domain, with the rest looked up from reference TRBV9 and TRBJ1-2, is DSGVTQTPKHLITATGQRVTLRCSPRSGDLSVYWYQQSLDQGLQFLIQYYNGEERAKGNILERFSAQQFPDLHSELNLSSLELGDSALYFCASSIDSNYGYTFGSGTRLTVV.

The rearrangement links TRBV13 to TRBJ2-1; D call uncertain. The CDR3 spans 11 residues. The V gene lost 2 bases and the J gene lost 12 bases, with 8 bases spanning the gap. The germline gives CDR1 PRHDT, CDR2 FYEKMQ (reference sequence). The CDR3 DNA reads TGTGCCAGCAGCTTATTTGCAGGGCAGTTCTTC. It specifies CASSLFAGQFF.

The V and J genes are TRBV7-8 and TRBJ2-7; TRBD1 agrees at 9 bases. CDR1 is SGHVS and CDR2 is FQNEAQ in the germline V gene. V shed 1 base and J 3 bases; nucleotides not matched to a gene: 10. There are 17 residues in the CDR3. The CDR3 DNA follows: TGTGCCAGCAGCTTAGTGGAAGAGACAGGGGGTTTCTACGAGCAGTACTTC. Translation: CASSLVEETGGFYEQYF.

V and J are TRBV5-1 and TRBJ2-3, with TRBD2 matching 12 bases. The CDR3 sequence is 17 residues long. Germline lookup yields CDR1 SGHRS and CDR2 YFSETQ. V gave up 3 bases and J gave up 4 bases; unmatched junction bases: 9. CDR3 nucleotide sequence: TGCGCCAGCAGCTCCCTAGCGGGAGGGCCTGTAGCAGATACGCAGTATTTT. Protein product: CASSSLAGGPVADTQYF.

V and J are TRBV5-8 and TRBJ1-4; D ambiguous. This CDR3 region has 14 residues. The germline gives CDR1 SGHTS, CDR2 YDEGEE. Trimming took off 1 base at V and 0 bases at J, with 4 bases between the two ends. The CDR3 reads CASSLSATNEKLFF. The DNA of the CDR3 is TGTGCCAGCAGCTTGAGCGCAACTAATGAAAAACTGTTTTTT.